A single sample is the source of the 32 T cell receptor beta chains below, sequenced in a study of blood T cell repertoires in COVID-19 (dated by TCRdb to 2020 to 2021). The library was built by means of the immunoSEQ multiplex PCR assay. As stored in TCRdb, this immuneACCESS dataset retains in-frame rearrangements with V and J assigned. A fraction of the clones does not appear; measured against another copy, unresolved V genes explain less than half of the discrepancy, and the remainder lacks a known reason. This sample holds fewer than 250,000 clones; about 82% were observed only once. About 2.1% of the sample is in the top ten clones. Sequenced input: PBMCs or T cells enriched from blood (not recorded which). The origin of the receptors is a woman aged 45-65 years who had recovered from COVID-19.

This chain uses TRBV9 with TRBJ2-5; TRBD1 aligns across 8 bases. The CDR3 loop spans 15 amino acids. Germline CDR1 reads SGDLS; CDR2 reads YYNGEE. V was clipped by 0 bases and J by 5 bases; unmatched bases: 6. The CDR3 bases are TGTGCCAGCAGCGTAGGACACACAGGGGGGGAGACCCAGTACTTC. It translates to CASSVGHTGGETQYF.

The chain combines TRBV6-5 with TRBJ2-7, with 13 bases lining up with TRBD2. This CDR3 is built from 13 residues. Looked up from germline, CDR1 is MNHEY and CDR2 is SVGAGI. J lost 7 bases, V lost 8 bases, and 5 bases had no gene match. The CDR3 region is CASRTSGSIEQYF. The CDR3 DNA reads TGTGCCAGCCGGACTAGCGGGAGTATAGAGCAGTACTTC.

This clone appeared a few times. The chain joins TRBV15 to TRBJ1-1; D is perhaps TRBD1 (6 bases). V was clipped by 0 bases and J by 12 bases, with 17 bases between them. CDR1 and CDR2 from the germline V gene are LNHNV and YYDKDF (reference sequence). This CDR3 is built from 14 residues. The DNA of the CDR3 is TGTGCCACCAGCAGAGATCGACTGCGGGGGGCCTCTTTCTTT. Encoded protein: CATSRDRLRGASFF.

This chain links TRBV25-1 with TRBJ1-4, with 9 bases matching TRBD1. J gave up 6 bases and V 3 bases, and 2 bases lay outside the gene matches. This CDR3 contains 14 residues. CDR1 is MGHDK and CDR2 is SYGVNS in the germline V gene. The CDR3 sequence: CASSDWTGDEKLFF. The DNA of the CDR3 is TGTGCCAGCAGTGATTGGACAGGGGATGAAAAACTGTTTTTT.

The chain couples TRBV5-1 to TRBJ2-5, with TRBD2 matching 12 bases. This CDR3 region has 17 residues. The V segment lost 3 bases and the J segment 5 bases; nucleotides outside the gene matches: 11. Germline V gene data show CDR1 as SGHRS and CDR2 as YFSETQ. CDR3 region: CASSSAASGGAAETQYF. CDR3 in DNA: TGCGCCAGCAGCTCGGCGGCTAGCGGGGGGGCAGCGGAGACCCAGTACTTC.

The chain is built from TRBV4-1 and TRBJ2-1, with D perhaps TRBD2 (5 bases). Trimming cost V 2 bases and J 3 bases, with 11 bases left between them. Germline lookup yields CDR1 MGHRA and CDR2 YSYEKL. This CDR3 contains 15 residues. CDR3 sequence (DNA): TGCGCCAGCAGCCAATCTAGCTCTGGCTACAATGAGCAGTTCTTC. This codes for CASSQSSSGYNEQFF.

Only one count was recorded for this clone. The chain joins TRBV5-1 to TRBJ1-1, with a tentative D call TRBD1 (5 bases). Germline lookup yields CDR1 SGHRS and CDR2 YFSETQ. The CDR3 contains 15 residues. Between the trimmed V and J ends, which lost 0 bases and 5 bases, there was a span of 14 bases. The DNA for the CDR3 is TGCGCCAGCAGCTTGGGAGGCAGGGCGGGAACTGAAGCTTTCTTT. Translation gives CASSLGGRAGTEAFF.

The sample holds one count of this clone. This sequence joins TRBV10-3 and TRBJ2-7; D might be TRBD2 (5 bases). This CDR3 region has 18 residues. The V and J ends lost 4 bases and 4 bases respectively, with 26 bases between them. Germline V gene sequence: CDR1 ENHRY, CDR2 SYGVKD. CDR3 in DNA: TGTGCCATCAGTGCACCTCGTGGGCGTTCGAGCGGCCTGTACGAGCAGTACTTC. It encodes CAISAPRGRSSGLYEQYF.

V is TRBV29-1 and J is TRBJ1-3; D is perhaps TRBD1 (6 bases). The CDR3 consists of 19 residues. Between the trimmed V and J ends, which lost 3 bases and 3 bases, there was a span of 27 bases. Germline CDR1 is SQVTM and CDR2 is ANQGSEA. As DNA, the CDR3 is TGCAGCGTTGAGGCGCGGGCGGCAGGGGTTAATGGTAATGGAAACACCATATATTTT. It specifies CSVEARAAGVNGNGNTIYF.

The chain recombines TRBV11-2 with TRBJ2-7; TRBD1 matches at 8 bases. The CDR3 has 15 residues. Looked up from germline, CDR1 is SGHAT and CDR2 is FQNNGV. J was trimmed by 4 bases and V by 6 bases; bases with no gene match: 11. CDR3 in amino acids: CASRPLRDRSYEQYF. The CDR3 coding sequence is TGTGCCAGCAGACCATTGCGGGACAGGTCTTACGAGCAGTACTTC.

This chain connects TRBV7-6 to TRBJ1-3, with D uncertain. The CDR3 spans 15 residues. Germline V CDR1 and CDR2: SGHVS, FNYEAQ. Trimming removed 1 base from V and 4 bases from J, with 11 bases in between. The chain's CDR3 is CASSLDRVAGNTIYF. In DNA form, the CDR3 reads TGTGCCAGCAGCTTAGATCGGGTAGCCGGAAACACCATATATTTT. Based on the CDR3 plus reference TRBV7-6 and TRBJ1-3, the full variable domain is GAGVSQSPRYKVTKRGQDVALRCDPISGHVSLYWYRQALGQGPEFLTYFNYEAQQDKSGLPNDRFSAERPEGSISTLTIQRTEQRDSAMYRCASSLDRVAGNTIYFGEGSWLTVV.

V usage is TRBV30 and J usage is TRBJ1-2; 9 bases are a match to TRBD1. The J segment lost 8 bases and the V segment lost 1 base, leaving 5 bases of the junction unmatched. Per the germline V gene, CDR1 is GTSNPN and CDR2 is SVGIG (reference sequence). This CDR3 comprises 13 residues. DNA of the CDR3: TGTGCCTGGAGTGCCGGGACAGGGCTCGGCTACACCTTC. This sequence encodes CAWSAGTGLGYTF.

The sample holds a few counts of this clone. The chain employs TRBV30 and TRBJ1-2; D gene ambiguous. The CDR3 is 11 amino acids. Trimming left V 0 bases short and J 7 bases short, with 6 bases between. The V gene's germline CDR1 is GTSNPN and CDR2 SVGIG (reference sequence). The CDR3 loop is CAWSVGGGYTF. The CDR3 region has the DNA TGTGCCTGGAGTGTAGGAGGTGGCTACACCTTC.

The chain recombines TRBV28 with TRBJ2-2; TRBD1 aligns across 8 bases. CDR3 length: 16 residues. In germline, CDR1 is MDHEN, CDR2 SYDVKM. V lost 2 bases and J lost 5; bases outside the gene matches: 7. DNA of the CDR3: TGTGCCAGCAGTTTAAAGCAGGGGGCGCAAACCGGGGAGCTGTTTTTT. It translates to CASSLKQGAQTGELFF.

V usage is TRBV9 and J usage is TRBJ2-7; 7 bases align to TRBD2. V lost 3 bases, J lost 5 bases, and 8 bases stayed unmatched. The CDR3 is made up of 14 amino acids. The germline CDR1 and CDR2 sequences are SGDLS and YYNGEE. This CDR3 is CASSARLGGNEQYF. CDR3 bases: TGTGCCAGCAGCGCCCGATTGGGAGGGAACGAGCAGTACTTC.

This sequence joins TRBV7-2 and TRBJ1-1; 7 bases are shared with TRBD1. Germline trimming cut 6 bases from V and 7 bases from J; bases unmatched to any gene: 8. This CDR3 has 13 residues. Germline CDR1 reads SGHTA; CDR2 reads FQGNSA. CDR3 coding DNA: TGTGCCAGCAGTCGGCGACAGGGCCTTGAAGCTTTCTTT. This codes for CASSRRQGLEAFF.

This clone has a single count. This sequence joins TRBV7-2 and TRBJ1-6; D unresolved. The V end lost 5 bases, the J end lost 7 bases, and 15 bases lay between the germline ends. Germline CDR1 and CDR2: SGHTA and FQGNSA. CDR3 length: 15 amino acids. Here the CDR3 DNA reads TGTGCCAGCAGCGCACTAAACGGACTAAATTCACCCCTCCACTTT. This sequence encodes CASSALNGLNSPLHF.

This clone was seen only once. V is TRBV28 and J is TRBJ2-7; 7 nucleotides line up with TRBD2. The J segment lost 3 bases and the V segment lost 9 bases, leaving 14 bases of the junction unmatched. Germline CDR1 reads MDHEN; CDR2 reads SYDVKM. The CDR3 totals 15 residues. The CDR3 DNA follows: TGTGCCAGTATCTCGGCTGGCGGGAGTATCTACGAGCAGTACTTC. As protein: CASISAGGSIYEQYF.

CDR3 in DNA: TGCGCCAGCAGCCGTGTTGGGACACCTGCAACTAATGAAAAACTGTTTTTT. Its translation: CASSRVGTPATNEKLFF. The chain combines TRBV4-3 with TRBJ1-4, with a tentative D call TRBD1 (6 bases). Trimming cost V 4 bases and J 0 bases, with 15 bases left between them. This CDR3 is built from 17 residues. Germline CDR1 is LGHNA and CDR2 is YSLEER.

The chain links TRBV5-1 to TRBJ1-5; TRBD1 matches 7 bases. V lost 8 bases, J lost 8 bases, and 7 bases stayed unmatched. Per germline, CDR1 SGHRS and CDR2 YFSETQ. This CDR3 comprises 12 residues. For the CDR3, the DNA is TGCGCCAGAAGACAGGGCCTAAAGCCCCAGCATTTT. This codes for CARRQGLKPQHF. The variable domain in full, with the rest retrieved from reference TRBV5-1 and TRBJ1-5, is KAGVTQTPRYLIKTRGQQVTLSCSPISGHRSVSWYQQTPGQGLQFLFEYFSETQRNKGNFPGRFSGRQFSNSRSEMNVSTLELGDSALYLCARRQGLKPQHFGDGTRLSIL.

CDR3 loop: CASSEGDTRNRNGYTF. The CDR3 bases are TGTGCCAGCAGTGAAGGGGACACTCGAAACAGGAATGGCTACACCTTC. The chain carries TRBV6-1 and TRBJ1-2; TRBD1 is a possible D gene (6 bases). The V gene lost 1 base and the J gene lost 6 bases, with 18 bases spanning the gap. Germline CDR1 is MNHNS and CDR2 is SASEGT. The CDR3 totals 16 residues.

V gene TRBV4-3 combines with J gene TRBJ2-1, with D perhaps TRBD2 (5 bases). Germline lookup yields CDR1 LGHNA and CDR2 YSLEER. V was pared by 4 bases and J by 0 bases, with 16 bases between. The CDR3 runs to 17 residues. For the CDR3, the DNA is TGCGCCAGCAGCCCTGTCACCACGGGAAGCTCCTACAATGAGCAGTTCTTC. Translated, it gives CASSPVTTGSSYNEQFF.

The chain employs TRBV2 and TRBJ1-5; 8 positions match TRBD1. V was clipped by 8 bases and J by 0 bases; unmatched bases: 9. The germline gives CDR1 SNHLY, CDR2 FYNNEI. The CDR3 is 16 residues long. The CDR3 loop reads CASGGQGGYSNQPQHF. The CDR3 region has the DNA TGTGCCAGCGGCGGACAGGGCGGGTATAGCAATCAGCCCCAGCATTTT.

Written as DNA, the CDR3 is TGCGCCAGCAGCTTAGAGAGGGATATACATGGCTACACCTTC. This sequence encodes CASSLERDIHGYTF. The chain couples TRBV5-1 to TRBJ1-2; D gene unclear. V was trimmed by 2 bases and J by 6 bases, leaving 14 bases between them. The germline CDR1 and CDR2 sequences are SGHRS and YFSETQ. This CDR3 region has 14 residues.

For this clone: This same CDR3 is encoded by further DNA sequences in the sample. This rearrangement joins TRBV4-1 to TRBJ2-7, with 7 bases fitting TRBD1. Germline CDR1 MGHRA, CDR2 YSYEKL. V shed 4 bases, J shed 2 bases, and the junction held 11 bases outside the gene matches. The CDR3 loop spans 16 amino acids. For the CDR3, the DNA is TGCGCCAGCAGCCGGGGGCAAGGGCAGGGGGCCTACGAGCAGTACTTC. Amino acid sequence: CASSRGQGQGAYEQYF.

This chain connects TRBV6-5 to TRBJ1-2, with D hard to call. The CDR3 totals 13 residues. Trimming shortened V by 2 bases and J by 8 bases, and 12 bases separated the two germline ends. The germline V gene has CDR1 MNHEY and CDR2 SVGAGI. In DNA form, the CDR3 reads TGTGCCAGCAGTTACGTCGCGGGGAGAGGCTACACCTTC. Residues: CASSYVAGRGYTF.

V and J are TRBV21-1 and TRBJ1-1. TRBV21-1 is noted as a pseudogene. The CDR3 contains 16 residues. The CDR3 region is CASSKVGERENTEAFF. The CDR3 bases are TGTGCCAGCAGCAAAGTCGGGGAAAGGGAGAACACTGAAGCTTTCTTT.

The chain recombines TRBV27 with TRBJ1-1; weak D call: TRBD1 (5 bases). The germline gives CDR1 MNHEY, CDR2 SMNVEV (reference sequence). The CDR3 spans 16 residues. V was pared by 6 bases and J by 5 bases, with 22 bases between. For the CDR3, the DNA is TGTGCCAGCAGAACCCTGAGGGGAGGAAGTGGGACTGAAGCTTTCTTT. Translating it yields CASRTLRGGSGTEAFF.

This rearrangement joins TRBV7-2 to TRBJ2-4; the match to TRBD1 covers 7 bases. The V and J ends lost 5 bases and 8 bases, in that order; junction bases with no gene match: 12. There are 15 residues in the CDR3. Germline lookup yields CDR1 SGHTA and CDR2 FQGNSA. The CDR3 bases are TGTGCCAGCAGCAGAGGAGTAGGGGGCGCGGACATTCAGTACTTC. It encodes CASSRGVGGADIQYF.

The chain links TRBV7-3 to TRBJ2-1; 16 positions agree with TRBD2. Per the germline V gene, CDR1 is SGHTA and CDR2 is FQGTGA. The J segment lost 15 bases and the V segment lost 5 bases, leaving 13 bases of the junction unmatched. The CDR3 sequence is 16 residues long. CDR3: CASSPTPGLAGGPWFF. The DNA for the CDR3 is TGTGCCAGCAGCCCGACCCCGGGACTAGCGGGGGGGCCGTGGTTCTTC.

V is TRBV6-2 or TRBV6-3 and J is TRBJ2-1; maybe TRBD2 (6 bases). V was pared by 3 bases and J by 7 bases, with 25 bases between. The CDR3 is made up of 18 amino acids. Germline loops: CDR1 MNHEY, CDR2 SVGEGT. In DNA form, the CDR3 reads TGTGCCAGCAGTTATGTCTCCGGCCGACGGGAGAAAGAGAATGAGCAGTTCTTC. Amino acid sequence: CASSYVSGRREKENEQFF.

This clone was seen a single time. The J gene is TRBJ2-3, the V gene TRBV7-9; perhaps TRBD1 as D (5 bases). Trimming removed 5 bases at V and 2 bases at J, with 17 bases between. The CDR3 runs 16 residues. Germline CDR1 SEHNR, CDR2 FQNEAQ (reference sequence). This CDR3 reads CASSRVQGSNTDTQYF. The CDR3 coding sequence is TGTGCCAGCAGCCGGGTCCAGGGTTCTAACACAGATACGCAGTATTTT.